This T cell receptor (beta chain) came from a study of regulatory T cells in long-lasting Graves disease. Arm-PCR of CDR3 regions and iRepertoire HTBI primers were used to build TCR beta libraries. TCRdb recomputed calls from the multiplex PCR reads with MiXCR, one row per CDR3 protein. Among 500,000 to 700,000 distinct CDR3 sequences listed, 16% were seen once. To note about this clonotype: The junction departs from germline at one end; a sequencing error may be responsible.

Time point here: newly diagnosed GD, antithyroid drugs for less than 3 months. There was RNA extracted from PBMCs, and the TCR library was made from it. The CDR3 runs to 14 residues. Germline CDR1 is SGHAT and CDR2 is FQDESV (reference sequence). This same sample was also taken into another study, of T cells in Graves' hyperthyroidism and ophthalmopathy.

The sequence came from a woman aged 25 to 39 with Graves disease. The V and J genes are TRBV11-1 and TRBJ1-1; D unclear. The starting material was peripheral blood mononuclear cells (PBMCs), obtained at new diagnosis, from a patient treated with antithyroid drugs. The CDR3 DNA sequence: TGCGCCAGCAGTAGGAAACATGAGGACACTGAAGCTTTCTTT. Protein: CASSRKHEDTEAFF. Using reference TRBV11-1 and TRBJ1-1 for the parts outside the CDR3, the full variable domain is EAEVAQSPRYKITEKSQAVAFWCDPISGHATLYWYRQILGQGPELLVQFQDESVVDDSQLPKDRFSAERLKGVDSTLKIQPAELGDSAMYLCASSRKHEDTEAFFGQGTRLTVV.